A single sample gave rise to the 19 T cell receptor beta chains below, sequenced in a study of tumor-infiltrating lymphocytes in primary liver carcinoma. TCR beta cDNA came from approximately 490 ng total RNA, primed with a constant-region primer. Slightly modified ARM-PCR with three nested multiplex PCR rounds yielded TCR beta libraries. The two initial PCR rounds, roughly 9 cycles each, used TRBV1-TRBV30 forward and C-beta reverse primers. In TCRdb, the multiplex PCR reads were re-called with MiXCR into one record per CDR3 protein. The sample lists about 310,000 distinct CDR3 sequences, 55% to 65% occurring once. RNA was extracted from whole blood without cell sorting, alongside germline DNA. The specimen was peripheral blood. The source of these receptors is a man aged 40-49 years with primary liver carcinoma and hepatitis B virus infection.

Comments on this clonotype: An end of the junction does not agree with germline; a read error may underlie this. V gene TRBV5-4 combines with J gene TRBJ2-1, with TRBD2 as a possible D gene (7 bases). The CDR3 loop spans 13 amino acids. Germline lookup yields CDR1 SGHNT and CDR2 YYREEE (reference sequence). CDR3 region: CVSSRRGGVEQFF. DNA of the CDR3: TGTGTCAGCAGCCGAAGGGGGGGAGTTGAGCAGTTCTTC.

CDR3 DNA sequence: TGTGCCAGCACCCGAGGGGACAGGGCGGCCAACGAGCAGTACTTC. Protein sequence: CASTRGDRAANEQYF. The rearrangement uses TRBV11-2 and TRBJ2-7, with 9 bases that match TRBD1. The CDR3 runs 15 residues. Trimming took 7 bases from V and 5 from J; bases not matched to a gene: 12. The germline CDR1 and CDR2 sequences are SGHAT and FQNNGV.

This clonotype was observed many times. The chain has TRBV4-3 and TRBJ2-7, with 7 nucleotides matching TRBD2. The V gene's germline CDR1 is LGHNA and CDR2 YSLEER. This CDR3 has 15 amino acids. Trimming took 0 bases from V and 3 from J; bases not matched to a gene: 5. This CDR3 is CASSQDRASGYEQYF. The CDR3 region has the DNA TGCGCCAGCAGCCAAGATCGGGCTAGCGGCTACGAGCAGTACTTC.

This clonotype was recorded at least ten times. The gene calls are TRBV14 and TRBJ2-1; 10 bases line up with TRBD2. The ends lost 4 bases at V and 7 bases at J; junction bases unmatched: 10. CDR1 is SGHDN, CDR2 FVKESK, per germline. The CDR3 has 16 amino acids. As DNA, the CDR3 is TGTGCCAGCAGCCCCTCTTTAGCGGGAGGTTTAAATGAGCAGTTCTTC. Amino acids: CASSPSLAGGLNEQFF.

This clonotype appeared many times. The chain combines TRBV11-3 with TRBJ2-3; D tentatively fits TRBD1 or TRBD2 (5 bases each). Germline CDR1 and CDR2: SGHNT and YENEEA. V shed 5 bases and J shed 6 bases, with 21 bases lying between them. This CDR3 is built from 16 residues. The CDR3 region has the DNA TGTGCCAGCAGCCAGAGTATTCAGGGCCCGGGGGATACGCAGTATTTT. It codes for CASSQSIQGPGDTQYF. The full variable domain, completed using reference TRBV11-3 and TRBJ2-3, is EAGVVQSPRYKIIEKKQPVAFWCNPISGHNTLYWYLQNLGQGPELLIRYENEEAVDDSQLPKDRFSAERLKGVDSTLKIQPAELGDSAVYLCASSQSIQGPGDTQYFGPGTRLTVL.

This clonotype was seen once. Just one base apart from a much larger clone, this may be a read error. CDR3 nucleotides: TGTGCCAGCATCGACAGGGTTGGGGCCAACGTCCCGACTTTC. Translating it yields CASIDRVGANVPTF. This chain connects TRBV12-3 or TRBV12-4 to TRBJ2-6, with TRBD1 matching 7 bases. This CDR3 has 14 amino acids.

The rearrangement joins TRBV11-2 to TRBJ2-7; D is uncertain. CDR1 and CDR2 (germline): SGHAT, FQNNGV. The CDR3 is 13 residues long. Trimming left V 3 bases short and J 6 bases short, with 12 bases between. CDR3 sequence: CASSLYTSGEQYF. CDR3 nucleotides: TGTGCCAGCAGCTTGTACACCTCAGGCGAGCAGTACTTC.

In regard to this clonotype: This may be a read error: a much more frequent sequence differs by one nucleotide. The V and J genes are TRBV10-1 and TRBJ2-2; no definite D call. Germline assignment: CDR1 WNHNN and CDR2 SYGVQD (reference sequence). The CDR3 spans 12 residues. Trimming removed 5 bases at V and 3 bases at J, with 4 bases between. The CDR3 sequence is CASSKHTGELFF. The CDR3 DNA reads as TGCGCCAGCAGTAAACACACCGGGGAGCTGTTTTTT.

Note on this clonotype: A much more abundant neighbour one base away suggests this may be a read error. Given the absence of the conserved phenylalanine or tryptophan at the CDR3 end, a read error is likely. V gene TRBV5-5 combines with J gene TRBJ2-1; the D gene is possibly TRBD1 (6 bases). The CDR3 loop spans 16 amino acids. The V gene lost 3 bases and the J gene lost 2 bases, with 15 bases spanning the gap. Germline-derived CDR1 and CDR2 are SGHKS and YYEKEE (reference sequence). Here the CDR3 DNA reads TGTGCCAGCAGCTCCCTGGACAGTACAGCCTACAATGAGCAGTTCCTC. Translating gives CASSSLDSTAYNEQFL.

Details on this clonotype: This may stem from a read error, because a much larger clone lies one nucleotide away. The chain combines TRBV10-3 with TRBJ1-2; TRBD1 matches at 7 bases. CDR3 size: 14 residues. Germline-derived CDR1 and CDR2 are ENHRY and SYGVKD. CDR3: CAINEGNRGSGYTF. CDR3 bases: TGTGCCATCAATGAGGGGAACAGGGGTAGCGGCTACACCTTC.

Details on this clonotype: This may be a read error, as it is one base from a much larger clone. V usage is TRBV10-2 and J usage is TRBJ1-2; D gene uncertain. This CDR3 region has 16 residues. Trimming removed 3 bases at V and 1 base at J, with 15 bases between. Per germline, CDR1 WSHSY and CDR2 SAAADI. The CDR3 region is CASSEIGSLSNYGYTF. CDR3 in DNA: TGCGCCAGCAGTGAAATAGGCAGCCTGAGTAACTATGGCTACACCTTC.

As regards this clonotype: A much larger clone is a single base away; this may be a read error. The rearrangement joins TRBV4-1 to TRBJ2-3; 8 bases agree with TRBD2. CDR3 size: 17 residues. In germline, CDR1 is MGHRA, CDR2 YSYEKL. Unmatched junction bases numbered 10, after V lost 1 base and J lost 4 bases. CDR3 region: CASSQAGLAGLADTQYF. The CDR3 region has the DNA TGCGCCAGCAGCCAAGCGGGGCTAGCGGGCCTCGCAGATACGCAGTATTTT.

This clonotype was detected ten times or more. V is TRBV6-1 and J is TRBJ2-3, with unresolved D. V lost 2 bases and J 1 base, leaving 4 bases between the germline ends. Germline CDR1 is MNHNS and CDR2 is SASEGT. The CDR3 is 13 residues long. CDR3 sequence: CASSEHRTDTQYF. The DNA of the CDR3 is TGTGCCAGCAGTGAACACCGCACAGATACGCAGTATTTT.

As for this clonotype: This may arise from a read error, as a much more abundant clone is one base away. The CDR3 sequence is CVSTITGVLTGELFF. The CDR3 region has the DNA TGTGTCAGCACCATAACGGGGGTTCTCACCGGGGAGCTGTTTTTT. The chain is built from TRBV12-3 or TRBV12-4 and TRBJ2-2, with a possible D match to TRBD2 (6 bases). The CDR3 covers 15 residues.

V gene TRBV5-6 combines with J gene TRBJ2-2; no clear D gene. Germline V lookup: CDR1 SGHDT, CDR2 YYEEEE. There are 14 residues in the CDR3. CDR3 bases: TGTGTCAACAGCTTGGCGCACGGCGACGGGGAGCTGTTTTTT. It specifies CVNSLAHGDGELFF.

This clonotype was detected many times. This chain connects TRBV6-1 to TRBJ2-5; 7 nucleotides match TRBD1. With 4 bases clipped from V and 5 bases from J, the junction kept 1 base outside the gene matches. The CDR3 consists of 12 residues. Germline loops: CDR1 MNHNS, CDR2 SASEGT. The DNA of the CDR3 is TGTGCCAGCAGTGCCAGGGGGGAGACCCAGTACTTC. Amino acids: CASSARGETQYF.

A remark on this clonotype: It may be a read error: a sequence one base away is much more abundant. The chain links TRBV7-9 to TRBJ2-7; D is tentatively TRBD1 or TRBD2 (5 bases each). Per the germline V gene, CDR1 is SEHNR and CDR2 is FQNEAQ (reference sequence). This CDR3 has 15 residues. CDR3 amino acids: CASSLRGTGTYKQYF. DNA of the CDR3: TGTGCCAGCAGCTTAAGAGGGACGGGGACCTACAAGCAGTACTTC.

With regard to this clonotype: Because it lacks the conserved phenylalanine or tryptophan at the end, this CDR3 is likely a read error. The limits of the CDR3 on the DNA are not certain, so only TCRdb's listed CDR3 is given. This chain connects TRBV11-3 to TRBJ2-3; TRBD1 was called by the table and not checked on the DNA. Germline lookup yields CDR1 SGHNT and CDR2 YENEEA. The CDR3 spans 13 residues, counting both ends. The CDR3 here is CASSLEFGSARYS.

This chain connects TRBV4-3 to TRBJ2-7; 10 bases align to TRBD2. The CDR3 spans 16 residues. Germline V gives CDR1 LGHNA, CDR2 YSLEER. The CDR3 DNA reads TGCGCCAGCAGCCGGACATTAGCGGGAGGCTCCTACGAGCAGTACGTT. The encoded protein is CASSRTLAGGSYEQYV.